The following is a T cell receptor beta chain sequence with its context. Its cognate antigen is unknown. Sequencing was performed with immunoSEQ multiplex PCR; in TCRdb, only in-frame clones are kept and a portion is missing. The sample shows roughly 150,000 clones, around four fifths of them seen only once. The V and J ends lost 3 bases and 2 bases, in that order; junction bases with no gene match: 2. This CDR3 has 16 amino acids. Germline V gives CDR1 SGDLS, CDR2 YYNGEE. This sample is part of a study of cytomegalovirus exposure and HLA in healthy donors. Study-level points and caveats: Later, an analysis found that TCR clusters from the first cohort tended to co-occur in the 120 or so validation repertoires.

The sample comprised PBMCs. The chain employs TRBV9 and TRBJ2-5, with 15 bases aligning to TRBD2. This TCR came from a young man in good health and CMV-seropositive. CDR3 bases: TGTGCCAGCAGCGGCGGACTAGCGGGGGGGCAAGAGACCCAGTACTTC. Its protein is CASSGGLAGGQETQYF.